What follows describes a single T cell receptor (beta chain). Its antigen is not known. Template-switching 5'RACE yielded the TCR cDNA; a universal primer site and UMIs were added in the process. MiXCR, run by TCRdb on the 5' RACE reads, gives a single entry per CDR3 protein. Altogether 250,000 to 400,000 distinct CDR3 sequences are present, approximately 4% being singletons, with the ten largest covering approximately 20%. The source of the sample is a study of T cells after yellow fever vaccination. This CDR3 spans 14 amino acids. Germline CDR1 SGHKS, CDR2 YYEKEE (reference sequence). V shed 6 bases, J shed 3 bases, and the junction held 9 bases outside the gene matches. Findings of the study overall: Any FACS-sorted repertoire could hold abundant clonotypes that contaminate it from the bulk population. Primary-vaccination clones mostly resurfaced post-booster (about 95% CD4, approximately 89% CD8).

Sequences were derived from PBMCs, sampled 15 days after the yellow fever booster vaccination. The sequence came from a man aged 18 to 35 who received the YFV17D yellow fever vaccine. The chain has TRBV5-5 and TRBJ2-7; 7 bases line up with TRBD2. The CDR3 coding sequence is TGTGCCAGCACGCGCGCGGGAGCACACTACGAGCAGTACTTC. Translated, it gives CASTRAGAHYEQYF. Looking up the rest from reference TRBV5-5 and TRBJ2-7 gives the full variable domain: DAGVTQSPTHLIKTRGQQVTLRCSPISGHKSVSWYQQVLGQGPQFIFQYYEKEERGRGNFPDRFSARQFPNYSSELNVNALLLGDSALYLCASTRAGAHYEQYFGPGTRLTVT.